These 30 T cell receptor beta chains were sequenced from one sample in a study of blood T cells in healthy people across ages. Primed by a sample-barcoded 5' primer and a J-beta primer mix, a second PCR proceeded for about 7 to 12 cycles. TCRdb fed the 5' RACE reads into MiXCR, producing one record per CDR3 protein. The sample records more than 800,000 distinct CDR3 sequences, roughly 26% being singletons. Sequencing input: blood. All receptors come from a woman over 75 in good health.

Many counts were recorded for this clonotype. The chain carries TRBV30 and TRBJ2-3, with D uncertain. Germline values: CDR1 GTSNPN, CDR2 SVGIG (reference sequence). This CDR3 has 10 amino acids. V gave up 3 bases and J gave up 14 bases, with 12 bases separating them. CDR3 sequence reads: CAWRPPPRYF. The CDR3 DNA sequence: TGTGCCTGGAGACCTCCCCCTCGGTATTTT.

This clonotype appeared many times. The gene calls are TRBV6-5 and TRBJ1-2, with D tentatively TRBD1 (6 bases). Trimming pared 7 bases from V and 2 bases from J, leaving 14 bases between. CDR3 size: 14 residues. Germline loops: CDR1 MNHEY, CDR2 SVGAGI. The CDR3 protein is CASTAQGVNYGYTF. The CDR3 nucleotides are TGTGCCAGCACTGCACAGGGCGTCAACTATGGCTACACCTTC.

A remark on this clonotype: This clone may be a read error of a much larger clone one base away. This chain uses TRBV6-1 with TRBJ2-1, with TRBD2 as a possible D gene (6 bases). The J call could be wrong; TRBJ2-7 is a better fit for the DNA end. The CDR3 is 16 residues long. The V gene's germline CDR1 is MNHNS and CDR2 SASEGT. The CDR3: CASSARDWSSYNEQYF. Written as DNA, the CDR3 is TGTGCCAGCAGTGCTCGGGACTGGAGCTCCTACAATGAGCAGTACTTC.

In this sample, this clonotype turned up many times. The rearrangement uses TRBV7-2 and TRBJ2-6, with TRBD1 matching over 7 bases. The V and J ends lost 5 bases and 0 bases, in that order; junction bases with no gene match: 10. This CDR3 region has 18 residues. The germline V gene has CDR1 SGHTA and CDR2 FQGNSA. CDR3 bases: TGTGCCAGCAGCCCCCGTTGGGGACAGCTCTCTGGGGCCAACGTCCTGACTTTC. Amino acid sequence: CASSPRWGQLSGANVLTF.

This clonotype has only a few counts. A much larger clone lies a single base off, so this may be a read error. The chain carries TRBV27 and TRBJ2-7; D perhaps matches TRBD2 (5 bases). The CDR3 is 15 residues long. Germline V lookup: CDR1 MNHEY, CDR2 SMNVEV (reference sequence). Trimming took 7 bases from V and 7 from J, leaving 23 bases between them. CDR3 residues: CASTGGSRNRREQYF. In nucleotides, the CDR3 is TGTGCCAGCACGGGTGGGAGTCGAAACCGACGTGAGCAGTACTTC.

As regards this clonotype: A much larger clone is a single base away; this may be a read error. The genes are TRBV20-1 and TRBJ2-1, with 12 bases matching TRBD2. The V and J ends lost 3 bases and 1 base, in that order; junction bases with no gene match: 10. The CDR3 covers 18 residues. The germline gives CDR1 DFQATT, CDR2 SNEGSKA (reference sequence). As DNA, the CDR3 is TGCAGTGCTAGCGGGAGACTAGCGGGGGAAATTTCCTACAATGAGCAGTTCTTC. Encoded protein: CSASGRLAGEISYNEQFF.

This clonotype was seen only a few times. This may arise from a read error, as a much more abundant clone is one base away. This chain joins TRBV7-9 and TRBJ2-3; 9 bases match TRBD1. CDR3 length equals 15 residues. V was clipped by 3 bases and J by 5 bases; unmatched bases: 6. The germline V gene encodes CDR1 SEHNR and CDR2 FQNEAQ (reference sequence). The CDR3 bases are TGTGCCAGCAGCTTCGCGGACAGGGGCAGAGATACGCAGTATTTT. It codes for CASSFADRGRDTQYF.

Worth noting for this clonotype: A clone one base away is much larger, so this may be a read error. CDR3 DNA: TGTGCCAGCAGTTACCGGGAGGAACAAGAGACCCAGTTCTTC. Protein: CASSYREEQETQFF. The chain carries TRBV6-5 and TRBJ2-5; TRBD2 aligns across 7 bases. The J call may be incorrect, as the DNA end agrees better with TRBJ2-1. Germline V CDR1 and CDR2: MNHEY, SVGAGI. CDR3 length: 14 amino acids.

The chain's CDR3 is CASSRGTGGAGEQYF. The CDR3 nucleotides are TGCGCCAGCAGCCGCGGGACAGGGGGCGCGGGGGAGCAGTACTTC. The chain combines TRBV4-3 with TRBJ2-7; 12 bases are shared with TRBD1. This CDR3 spans 15 amino acids. CDR1 and CDR2 (germline): LGHNA, YSLEER. With V trimmed by 4 bases and J by 7 bases, 8 bases remained unmatched.

The V call is TRBV19, the J call TRBJ2-3, with a tentative D call TRBD1 (6 bases). The CDR3 runs to 15 residues. V was clipped by 8 bases and J by 2 bases, with 17 bases between them. Per the germline V gene, CDR1 is LNHDA and CDR2 is SQIVND (reference sequence). Written as DNA, the CDR3 is TGTGCCAGTCGAGGGGGAACACTACACACAGATACGCAGTATTTT. The encoded protein is CASRGGTLHTDTQYF.

Details on this clonotype: A much larger clone differs from this one at a single base, so this may be a read error. This rearrangement joins TRBV18 to TRBJ2-3, with D possibly being TRBD1 or TRBD2 (5 bases each). CDR3 length equals 16 residues. V gave up 4 bases and J gave up 0 bases, with 14 bases separating them. Germline loops: CDR1 KGHSH, CDR2 LQKENI. CDR3 sequence reads: CASSLPRGTSTDTQYF. The DNA of the CDR3 is TGTGCCAGCTCACTACCGAGGGGAACTAGCACAGATACGCAGTATTTT. Filled out from reference TRBV18 and TRBJ2-3, the complete variable domain reads NAGVMQNPRHLVRRRGQEARLRCSPMKGHSHVYWYRQLPEEGLKFMVYLQKENIIDESGMPKERFSAEFPKEGPSILRIQQVVRGDSAAYFCASSLPRGTSTDTQYFGPGTRLTVL.

The table lists this clonotype with many counts. The gene calls are TRBV7-2 and TRBJ2-1; D remains ambiguous. Germline CDR1 and CDR2: SGHTA and FQGNSA. This CDR3 is 15 amino acids long. V dropped 0 bases and J dropped 4 bases, with 10 bases sitting between them. CDR3 bases: TGTGCCAGCAGCTTAGCACACGGACGGTACAATGAGCAGTTCTTC. Encoded protein: CASSLAHGRYNEQFF.

Ten or more counts support this clonotype. The rearrangement uses TRBV6-2 or TRBV6-3 and TRBJ2-4, with D uncertain. This CDR3 region has 16 residues. Trimming cost V 2 bases and J 0 bases, with 11 bases left between them. Germline V CDR1 and CDR2: MNHEY, SVGEGT. The CDR3 coding sequence is TGTGCCAGCAGTTACGTTCCACCCCTAGCCAAAAACATTCAGTACTTC. This translates into CASSYVPPLAKNIQYF.

The chain recombines TRBV28 with TRBJ1-4; D is undetermined. With 8 bases removed from V and 8 bases from J, the gap between germline ends came to 18 bases. Germline V gives CDR1 MDHEN, CDR2 SYDVKM. This CDR3 comprises 14 residues. The CDR3 spells CASGHWREKEKLFF. The CDR3 region has the DNA TGTGCCAGCGGCCATTGGAGGGAAAAGGAAAAACTGTTTTTT.

This clonotype appeared many times. The V and J genes are TRBV7-2 and TRBJ2-1, with a weak D call TRBD1 (6 bases). The CDR3 totals 15 residues. Trimming removed 2 bases from V and 11 bases from J, with 19 bases in between. Germline CDR1 is SGHTA and CDR2 is FQGNSA. The CDR3 sequence: CASSLTGYGAKKQFF. Written as DNA, the CDR3 is TGTGCCAGCAGCTTAACAGGGTACGGGGCTAAGAAGCAGTTCTTC.

Ten or more counts support this clonotype. The V gene is TRBV7-9, the J gene TRBJ2-5, with TRBD2 as a possible D gene (6 bases). In germline, CDR1 is SEHNR, CDR2 FQNEAQ (reference sequence). V gave up 5 bases and J gave up 0 bases, with 13 bases separating them. CDR3 length: 15 amino acids. CDR3: CASSSRGDYQETQYF. The CDR3 region has the DNA TGTGCCAGCAGCAGTCGAGGGGACTACCAAGAGACCCAGTACTTC.

A word on this clonotype: A read error may be the cause here, since a much bigger clone is one base away. CDR3 nucleotide sequence: TGTGCCAGCAGTTTGGGGGATCCCTACTTGGGGCAGTACTTC. Translated, it gives CASSLGDPYLGQYF. The genes are TRBV28 and TRBJ2-5; D possibly matches TRBD1 or TRBD2 (5 bases each). Trimming left V 3 bases short and J 11 bases short, with 19 bases between. This CDR3 is 14 amino acids long. CDR1 is MDHEN and CDR2 is SYDVKM in the germline V gene.

The chain carries TRBV6-5 and TRBJ2-3, with a possible D match to TRBD2 (5 bases). The CDR3 loop spans 16 amino acids. Germline V CDR1 and CDR2: MNHEY, SVGAGI. The V and J ends lost 9 bases and 1 base respectively, with 20 bases between them. The CDR3 region is CARRVAGRSCTDTQYF. The DNA for the CDR3 is TGTGCCAGACGGGTGGCGGGTCGGTCGTGCACAGATACGCAGTATTTT.

Notes on this clonotype: One end of the junction varies from germline; a read error may be responsible. V is TRBV24-1 and J is TRBJ2-3; 7 positions agree with TRBD1. Germline V gene lookup returns CDR1 KGHDR and CDR2 SFDVKD. The CDR3 totals 16 residues. This CDR3 is CATSDRRQGITYTQYF. CDR3 sequence (DNA): TGTGCCACCAGTGACCGGAGACAGGGAATCACATATACGCAGTATTTT.

This clonotype has a handful of counts. The chain recombines TRBV28 with TRBJ1-5; 8 bases line up with TRBD1. Germline CDR1 is MDHEN and CDR2 is SYDVKM. The CDR3 extends over 19 amino acids. With V trimmed by 6 bases and J by 4 bases, 20 bases remained unmatched. In nucleotides, the CDR3 is TGTGCCAGCAGACACGGGCGAGGTTCTGGACAGGGCGTAAATCAGCCCCAGCATTTT. It translates to CASRHGRGSGQGVNQPQHF.

In this sample, this clonotype turned up many times. The chain joins TRBV12-3 or TRBV12-4 to TRBJ2-7; tentative D call: TRBD2 (6 bases). Trimming stripped 5 bases from V and 2 bases from J, with 16 bases between. The CDR3 contains 15 residues. The CDR3 loop is CASSPIAVPTYEQYF. The CDR3 DNA sequence: TGTGCCAGCAGTCCTATAGCGGTGCCTACCTACGAGCAGTACTTC.

This clonotype has more than one count but fewer than ten. This may arise from a read error, as a much more abundant clone is one base away. This chain uses TRBV7-2 with TRBJ2-3; 8 nucleotides match TRBD2. CDR3 length equals 14 residues. The junction had 1 base not matched to a gene; V was cut back by 3 bases and J by 2 bases. Germline loops: CDR1 SGHTA, CDR2 FQGNSA. CDR3 sequence: CASSLTSVTDTQYF. The DNA of the CDR3 is TGTGCCAGCAGCTTGACTAGCGTCACAGATACGCAGTATTTT.

This clonotype was seen many times. The chain joins TRBV7-6 to TRBJ2-2, with D unclear. Germline V gene lookup returns CDR1 SGHVS and CDR2 FNYEAQ. Trimming removed 6 bases from V and 8 bases from J, with 19 bases in between. The CDR3 length is 15 residues. CDR3 DNA: TGTGCCAGCAGACCCGAGAGGATATCAACTGGGGAGCTGTTTTTT. Amino acid sequence: CASRPERISTGELFF. Looking up the rest from reference TRBV7-6 and TRBJ2-2 gives the full variable domain: GAGVSQSPRYKVTKRGQDVALRCDPISGHVSLYWYRQALGQGPEFLTYFNYEAQQDKSGLPNDRFSAERPEGSISTLTIQRTEQRDSAMYRCASRPERISTGELFFGEGSRLTVL.

The chain combines TRBV12-3 or TRBV12-4 with TRBJ2-6, with D possibly being TRBD1 or TRBD2 (5 bases each). CDR3 length: 18 residues. The V and J ends lost 4 bases and 0 bases respectively, with 16 bases between them. In DNA, the CDR3 is TGTGCCAGCAGTTATCCTCCGGGACGGGCCTCTGGGGCCAACGTCCTGACTTTC. This sequence encodes CASSYPPGRASGANVLTF.

This clonotype was seen repeatedly, ten times or more. V is TRBV18 and J is TRBJ2-5; weak D call: TRBD2 (6 bases). The V gene's germline CDR1 is KGHSH and CDR2 LQKENI. CDR3 length: 15 residues. With 2 bases removed from V and 4 bases from J, the gap between germline ends came to 14 bases. The chain's CDR3 is CASSPDLRGIETQYF. The CDR3 DNA reads as TGTGCCAGCTCACCAGACCTTCGGGGGATAGAGACCCAGTACTTC.

This clonotype was counted many times. The CDR3 DNA sequence: TGCAGTGCTGGAGGTGGCTCTGGAGATACGCAGTATTTT. This encodes CSAGGGSGDTQYF. V gene TRBV20-1 combines with J gene TRBJ2-3; possibly TRBD2 for D (5 bases). Germline loops: CDR1 DFQATT, CDR2 SNEGSKA (reference sequence). V was pared by 5 bases and J by 5 bases, with 14 bases between. This CDR3 has 13 residues.

This clonotype was observed many times. The V and J genes are TRBV29-1 and TRBJ2-7; 10 positions agree with TRBD2. CDR1 and CDR2 (germline): SQVTM, ANQGSEA. Unmatched junction bases numbered 8, after V lost 5 bases and J lost 4 bases. This CDR3 has 14 residues. The CDR3 loop reads CSVKAGGLLYEQYF. As DNA, the CDR3 is TGCAGCGTTAAAGCGGGGGGGCTCTTATACGAGCAGTACTTC.

This clonotype has a count of ten or more. The chain couples TRBV6-5 to TRBJ1-2; D gene ambiguous. CDR1 and CDR2 from the germline V gene are MNHEY and SVGAGI. V lost 2 bases and J lost 4, with 11 bases in between. This CDR3 comprises 14 residues. CDR3 in amino acids: CASSYVASGYGYTF. Written as DNA, the CDR3 is TGTGCCAGCAGTTACGTAGCGAGCGGCTATGGCTACACCTTC.

With respect to this clonotype: A much larger clone is a single base away; this may be a read error. The V call is TRBV11-2, the J call TRBJ2-3; D is unclear. The CDR3 totals 15 residues. CDR1 SGHAT and CDR2 FQNNGV come from the germline V gene. The chain's CDR3 is CTSSTHIGRTDTQYF. The CDR3 DNA reads as TGTACCAGCAGCACACACATAGGCCGCACAGATACGCAGTATTTT. Full variable domain (rest looked up from reference TRBV11-2 and TRBJ2-3): EAGVAQSPRYKIIEKRQSVAFWCNPISGHATLYWYQQILGQGPKLLIQFQNNGVVDDSQLPKDRFSAERLKGVDSTLKIQPAKLEDSAVYLCTSSTHIGRTDTQYFGPGTRLTVL.

This clonotype came up many times. The gene calls are TRBV11-2 and TRBJ2-3; D unresolved. CDR3 length equals 12 residues. Germline CDR1 is SGHAT and CDR2 is FQNNGV. Trimming took 3 bases from V and 4 from J, leaving 5 bases between them. The CDR3 region has the DNA TGTGCCAGCAGCTTGGGCCCAGATACGCAGTATTTT. Its protein is CASSLGPDTQYF.